Described below is a single T cell receptor beta chain sequence and its context. Its antigen is unidentified. Clones were sequenced by immunoSEQ multiplex PCR, and TCRdb holds only the in-frame ones, with some missing. The sample shows 800,000 to 1,200,000 clones, roughly 74% of them seen only once. The data derive from a study of shared clonotypes between healthy human individuals. Points from the study as a whole: Sampling covered nothing but blood. Tissue TCR repertoires likely differ from those found in blood.

There are 15 residues in the CDR3. V was clipped by 6 bases and J by 3 bases, with 14 bases between them. CDR1 and CDR2 from the germline V gene are MNHEY and SMNVEV (reference sequence). The chain uses TRBV27 and TRBJ2-2; D ambiguous. The clonotype originates from a man younger than 35 in good health. Some clones in this sample may be carry-over from other donors' samples. Sequenced sample: memory CD4+ T cells from PBMCs. Subset indicated: CD45RA-negative fraction. CDR3 residues: CASSIRSSYTGELFF. The CDR3 DNA sequence: TGTGCCAGCAGCATCCGTTCGAGTTACACCGGGGAGCTGTTTTTT.